This passage covers 20 T cell receptor beta chains from one sample sequenced in a study of blood T cell repertoires in COVID-19. This table comes from immunoSEQ multiplex PCR, and its TCRdb copy is limited to in-frame clones, with some not included. The data hold roughly 110,000 clones, with 60% to 80% observed a single time. The sample consisted of peripheral blood. These TCRs come from a human donor with acute or convalescent COVID-19. The donor label of this sample is uncertain.

A remark on this clone: One end of the junction does not line up with germline, which may come from a read error. The V call is TRBV7-9, the J call TRBJ1-5; D is undetermined. The CDR3 length is 13 residues. Per germline, CDR1 SEHNR and CDR2 FQNEAQ (reference sequence). The CDR3 DNA is TGTGCCAGCAGCTTGGACGGGAATCGGCCCCAGCATTTT. Protein: CASSLDGNRPQHF.

This rearrangement joins TRBV2 to TRBJ1-5; a weak D match, TRBD1 (6 bases). V lost 2 bases and J 8 bases, leaving 22 bases between the germline ends. Germline loops: CDR1 SNHLY, CDR2 FYNNEI. The CDR3 totals 17 residues. CDR3 in amino acids: CASSEMLTGGLREPQHF. The CDR3 DNA sequence: TGTGCCAGCAGTGAAATGCTTACGGGGGGCTTACGGGAGCCCCAGCATTTT.

The J gene is TRBJ1-1, the V gene TRBV30; D possibly corresponds to TRBD1 (5 bases). Germline values: CDR1 GTSNPN, CDR2 SVGIG (reference sequence). Trimming removed 4 bases from V and 4 bases from J, with 22 bases in between. The CDR3 totals 16 residues. The CDR3 loop reads CAWTTGFRGVGTEAFF. In nucleotides, the CDR3 is TGTGCCTGGACGACGGGATTTCGGGGGGTCGGCACTGAAGCTTTCTTT.

The chain recombines TRBV9 with TRBJ2-5, with D tentatively TRBD1 (5 bases). The germline CDR1 and CDR2 sequences are SGDLS and YYNGEE. The CDR3 spans 13 residues. V lost 4 bases and J 1 base, leaving 8 bases between the germline ends. Here the CDR3 DNA reads TGTGCCAGCAGCAGGGGATTCCAAGAGACCCAGTACTTC. It encodes CASSRGFQETQYF.

This clone was detected only a few times. The V and J genes are TRBV28 and TRBJ2-1; TRBD1 aligns across 8 bases. The CDR3 spans 16 residues. V dropped 5 bases and J dropped 1; count of bases not matched to a gene: 7. Germline CDR1 MDHEN, CDR2 SYDVKM. CDR3 sequence reads: CASSGTGTGSYNEQFF. The CDR3 nucleotides read TGTGCCAGCAGTGGGACCGGGACAGGTTCCTACAATGAGCAGTTCTTC.

The rearrangement joins TRBV7-9 to TRBJ2-7; 7 nucleotides agree with TRBD2. CDR1 and CDR2 (germline): SEHNR, FQNEAQ (reference sequence). This CDR3 region has 13 residues. J was trimmed by 4 bases and V by 3 bases; bases with no gene match: 3. CDR3 bases: TGTGCCAGCAGCTTGGGCGGGGGATACGAGCAGTACTTC. Its translation: CASSLGGGYEQYF.

In nucleotides, the CDR3 is TGTGCCAGCAGGCCCGGACTTGACGAGGGGACCCAGTACTTC. Residues: CASRPGLDEGTQYF. The V gene is TRBV6-5, the J gene TRBJ2-5; D perhaps matches TRBD2 (5 bases). Trimming stripped 6 bases from V and 7 bases from J, with 18 bases between. CDR1 is MNHEY and CDR2 is SVGAGI in the germline V gene. CDR3 length: 14 amino acids.

The V gene is TRBV2, the J gene TRBJ1-4; D is possibly TRBD1 (5 bases). Trimming left V 7 bases short and J 3 bases short, with 12 bases between. Germline lookup yields CDR1 SNHLY and CDR2 FYNNEI. This CDR3 contains 14 residues. Here the CDR3 reads CASNPDRSNEKLFF. CDR3 nucleotides: TGTGCCAGCAATCCCGACAGATCTAATGAAAAACTGTTTTTT.

The chain uses TRBV15 and TRBJ1-2; D is possibly TRBD1 (6 bases). Germline loops: CDR1 LNHNV, CDR2 YYDKDF (reference sequence). Trimming cost V 5 bases and J 8 bases, with 21 bases left between them. This CDR3 comprises 15 residues. The CDR3 is CATSGRFTGPAGYTF. The CDR3 DNA reads as TGTGCCACCAGCGGACGATTCACAGGGCCCGCAGGCTACACCTTC.

This clone was observed once. V is TRBV29-1 and J is TRBJ2-7; TRBD1 might be the D (5 bases). The ends were cut back, 7 bases at V and 3 bases at J, with 10 bases in the middle. CDR1 is SQVTM and CDR2 is ANQGSEA in the germline V gene. This CDR3 is built from 11 residues. The CDR3 sequence: CSATDSYEQYV. The DNA for the CDR3 is TGCAGCGCCACCGACAGCTACGAGCAGTACGTC.

V gene TRBV2 combines with J gene TRBJ2-2; D remains ambiguous. This CDR3 comprises 14 residues. The germline V gene encodes CDR1 SNHLY and CDR2 FYNNEI. The V and J ends lost 6 bases and 0 bases respectively, with 8 bases between them. Here the CDR3 reads CASRKRTNTGELFF. CDR3 DNA: TGTGCCAGCAGGAAGAGAACGAACACCGGGGAGCTGTTTTTT.

This sequence joins TRBV12-3 or TRBV12-4 and TRBJ1-5, with a weak D call TRBD1 (5 bases). V was trimmed by 1 base and J by 16 bases, leaving 11 bases between them. This CDR3 has 11 residues. The CDR3 is CASSLGGVRHF. In nucleotides, the CDR3 is TGTGCCAGCAGTTTAGGGGGGGTCAGACATTTT.

V gene TRBV6-5 combines with J gene TRBJ1-2, with D tentatively TRBD1 (6 bases). With 6 bases removed from V and 4 bases from J, the gap between germline ends came to 12 bases. Per germline, CDR1 MNHEY and CDR2 SVGAGI. The CDR3 covers 13 residues. CDR3 DNA sequence: TGTGCCAGCAGAACCACAGGGCCCTATGGCTACACCTTC. It translates to CASRTTGPYGYTF.

V gene TRBV20-1 combines with J gene TRBJ2-1, with TRBD1 matching over 7 bases. The CDR3 contains 18 residues. Germline loops: CDR1 DFQATT, CDR2 SNEGSKA (reference sequence). Unmatched junction bases numbered 18, after V lost 3 bases and J lost 4 bases. CDR3 protein: CSASGLGDAGTVYNEQFF. CDR3 in DNA: TGCAGTGCTAGTGGGTTGGGGGACGCCGGGACAGTTTACAATGAGCAGTTCTTC.

This chain connects TRBV5-1 to TRBJ2-3; possible D gene TRBD1, 6 bases. The V gene lost 4 bases and the J gene lost 4 bases, with 10 bases spanning the gap. Germline V gene data show CDR1 as SGHRS and CDR2 as YFSETQ. The CDR3 loop spans 13 amino acids. For the CDR3, the DNA is TGCGCCAGCAGCCGACAGGAAGCAGATACGCAGTATTTT. Translating gives CASSRQEADTQYF.

This sequence joins TRBV7-8 and TRBJ1-1; D is uncertain. The CDR3 loop spans 13 amino acids. Germline values: CDR1 SGHVS, CDR2 FQNEAQ. V dropped 6 bases and J dropped 3 bases, with 11 bases sitting between them. In DNA, the CDR3 is TGTGCCAGCAGTTCGACTTGGGACACTGAAGCTTTCTTT. Its translation: CASSSTWDTEAFF.

V usage is TRBV5-8 and J usage is TRBJ2-1; D uncertain. Germline V gene data show CDR1 as SGHTS and CDR2 as YDEGEE. The CDR3 consists of 12 residues. V dropped 4 bases and J dropped 9 bases, with 11 bases sitting between them. This CDR3 reads CASSLLGGEQFF. The DNA for the CDR3 is TGTGCCAGCAGCCTGCTTGGCGGTGAGCAGTTCTTC.

The chain carries TRBV10-2 and TRBJ2-7, with 9 bases lining up with TRBD1. V lost 6 bases and J lost 2; bases outside the gene matches: 5. There are 14 residues in the CDR3. Germline V gene sequence: CDR1 WSHSY, CDR2 SAAADI. Here the CDR3 reads CASSPGQGPYEQYF. The CDR3 coding sequence is TGCGCCAGCAGCCCGGGACAGGGCCCCTACGAGCAGTACTTC.

V and J are TRBV11-2 and TRBJ1-6; TRBD1 might be the D (5 bases). Germline V CDR1 and CDR2: SGHAT, FQNNGV. The CDR3 is made up of 14 amino acids. Trimming pared 4 bases from V and 10 bases from J, leaving 14 bases between. CDR3 DNA: TGTGCCAGCAGCTCTGAGAGCGGGGGGTCACCCCTCCACTTT. It is translated as CASSSESGGSPLHF.

The rearrangement joins TRBV12-3 or TRBV12-4 to TRBJ1-2, with 10 bases that match TRBD1. The V and J ends lost 7 bases and 7 bases, in that order; junction bases with no gene match: 6. There are 13 residues in the CDR3. DNA for the CDR3: TGTGCCAGCAACCCCGGGACAGGGGCTGGCTACACCTTC. It is translated as CASNPGTGAGYTF.